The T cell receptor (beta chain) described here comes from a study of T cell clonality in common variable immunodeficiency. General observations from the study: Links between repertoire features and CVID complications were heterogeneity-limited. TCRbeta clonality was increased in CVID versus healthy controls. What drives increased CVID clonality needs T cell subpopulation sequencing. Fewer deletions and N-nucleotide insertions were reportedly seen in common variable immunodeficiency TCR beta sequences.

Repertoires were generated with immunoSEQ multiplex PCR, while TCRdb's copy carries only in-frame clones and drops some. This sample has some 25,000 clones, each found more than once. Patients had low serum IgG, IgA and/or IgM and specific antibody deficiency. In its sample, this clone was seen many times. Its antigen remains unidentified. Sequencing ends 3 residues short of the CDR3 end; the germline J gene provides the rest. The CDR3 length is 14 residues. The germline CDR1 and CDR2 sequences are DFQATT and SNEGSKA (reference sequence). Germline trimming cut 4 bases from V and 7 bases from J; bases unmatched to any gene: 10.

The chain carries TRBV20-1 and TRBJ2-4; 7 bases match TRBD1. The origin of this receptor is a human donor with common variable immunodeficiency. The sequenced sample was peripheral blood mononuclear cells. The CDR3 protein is CSANPTGTENIQYF. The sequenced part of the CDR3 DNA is TGCAGTGCTAACCCGACAGGGACCGAGAACATT.